The next 15 T cell receptor beta chains were all read from a single sample in a study of T-cell memory formation after mild COVID-19. TCRdb re-called the 5' RACE reads with MiXCR, one entry per CDR3 protein. Of approximately 440,000 distinct CDR3 sequences in the sample, approximately 20% were seen once. Sequenced input: PBMCs or a T cell subset sorted from them (not recorded which). These receptors originate from an adult woman who had mild COVID-19 (a few samples of this study predate the infection). Cell type and time point are not known.

The chain is built from TRBV29-1 and TRBJ2-7; 11 bases align to TRBD2. V shed 4 bases and J 7 bases; nucleotides not matched to a gene: 9. The CDR3 sequence is 14 residues long. Germline values: CDR1 SQVTM, CDR2 ANQGSEA. For the CDR3, the DNA is TGCAGCGTTGGCCCCGGTCTAGCGGGAGGTGAGCAGTACTTC. This encodes CSVGPGLAGGEQYF.

The chain uses TRBV7-9 and TRBJ2-1; TRBD2 matches at 7 bases. The germline CDR1 and CDR2 sequences are SEHNR and FQNEAQ (reference sequence). The CDR3 spans 16 residues. V dropped 3 bases and J dropped 7; count of bases not matched to a gene: 12. The CDR3 here is CASSFDVPLARNEQFF. CDR3 in DNA: TGTGCCAGCAGCTTCGACGTCCCACTAGCGAGAAATGAGCAGTTCTTC.

This clonotype turned up a few times. This chain connects TRBV5-5 to TRBJ1-4; D is perhaps TRBD1 (5 bases). CDR3 length: 15 amino acids. Deletions cut 4 bases from V and 7 bases from J, with 17 bases between. CDR1 is SGHKS and CDR2 is YYEKEE in the germline V gene (reference sequence). In nucleotides, the CDR3 is TGTGCCAGCAGCCATTCTCCCGGGACGGTTGAAAAACTGTTTTTT. As protein: CASSHSPGTVEKLFF.

This rearrangement joins TRBV10-3 to TRBJ2-5; D remains unclear. Between the trimmed V and J ends, which lost 3 bases and 2 bases, there was a span of 7 bases. Germline values: CDR1 ENHRY, CDR2 SYGVKD. The CDR3 has 13 residues. The CDR3 nucleotides are TGTGCCATCAGTGAATTAGCACAAGAGACCCAGTACTTC. This translates into CAISELAQETQYF.

This clonotype was recorded a few times. This chain connects TRBV12-3 or TRBV12-4 to TRBJ1-2; TRBD1 matches 8 bases. The CDR3 is 16 residues long. V dropped 0 bases and J dropped 4; count of bases not matched to a gene: 7. CDR3: CASSLALRQGIYGYTF. CDR3 nucleotide sequence: TGTGCCAGCAGTTTAGCGCTAAGACAGGGGATCTATGGCTACACCTTC.

The sample holds a few counts of this clonotype. The V call is TRBV12-3 or TRBV12-4, the J call TRBJ1-1; weak D call: TRBD1 (5 bases). This CDR3 comprises 13 residues. Trimming removed 3 bases from V and 4 bases from J, with 9 bases in between. The DNA of the CDR3 is TGTGCCAGCAGTTTTGCAGGGCTCACTGAAGCTTTCTTT. Its translation: CASSFAGLTEAFF.

The chain employs TRBV15 and TRBJ2-7, with 8 bases identical to TRBD1. J gave up 2 bases and V 0 bases, and 15 bases lay outside the gene matches. Looked up from germline, CDR1 is LNHNV and CDR2 is YYDKDF (reference sequence). The CDR3 is 19 residues long. Written as DNA, the CDR3 is TGTGCCACCAGCAGAGATATCTTACGTCGGGGACAGGAGGCCTACGAGCAGTACTTC. Translating it yields CATSRDILRRGQEAYEQYF. Full variable domain (outside the CDR3, taken from reference TRBV15 and TRBJ2-7): DAMVIQNPRYQVTQFGKPVTLSCSQTLNHNVMYWYQQKSSQAPKLLFHYYDKDFNNEADTPDNFQSRRPNTSFCFLDIRSPGLGDTAMYLCATSRDILRRGQEAYEQYFGPGTRLTVT.

This rearrangement joins TRBV7-9 to TRBJ1-2; no definite D call. The CDR3 is 15 residues long. In germline, CDR1 is SEHNR, CDR2 FQNEAQ (reference sequence). Trimming cost V 4 bases and J 5 bases, with 17 bases left between them. CDR3 loop: CASSSRRTGRYGYTF. The CDR3 bases are TGTGCCAGCAGCTCCCGGAGAACCGGGAGATATGGCTACACCTTC.

This clonotype was counted between two and nine times. The genes are TRBV15 and TRBJ1-4; 8 nucleotides align to TRBD1. There are 15 residues in the CDR3. Per germline, CDR1 LNHNV and CDR2 YYDKDF (reference sequence). The V and J ends lost 5 bases and 4 bases, in that order; junction bases with no gene match: 6. The CDR3 DNA sequence: TGTGCCACCAGCCCTACCAGGGGGCTTAATGAAAAACTGTTTTTT. Translation gives CATSPTRGLNEKLFF.

The genes are TRBV24-1 and TRBJ2-2; 10 bases are a match to TRBD1. The CDR3 contains 16 residues. V was pared by 4 bases and J by 6 bases, with 7 bases of the junction left unmatched. Germline V CDR1 and CDR2: KGHDR, SFDVKD. The CDR3 DNA reads as TGTGCCACCAGTGACCCCGGGACAGGGGATGCCGGGGAGCTGTTTTTT. Translating gives CATSDPGTGDAGELFF.

This clonotype was counted ten times or more. The rearrangement uses TRBV27 and TRBJ2-2, with 10 nucleotides matching TRBD1. The CDR3 extends over 17 amino acids. Germline V gene sequence: CDR1 MNHEY, CDR2 SMNVEV (reference sequence). With 4 bases clipped from V and 4 bases from J, the junction kept 9 bases outside the gene matches. The CDR3 sequence: CASSWTGGSVLTGELFF. CDR3 in DNA: TGTGCCAGCAGTTGGACAGGGGGTTCCGTTCTCACCGGGGAGCTGTTTTTT.

This clonotype was recorded at least ten times. The rearrangement links TRBV27 to TRBJ1-2; D not certain. The V gene lost 2 bases and the J gene lost 5 bases, with 9 bases spanning the gap. CDR3 length equals 13 residues. CDR1 and CDR2 (germline): MNHEY, SMNVEV (reference sequence). The CDR3 DNA sequence: TGTGCCAGCAGTTTAGGGCAGACATATGGCTACACCTTC. It encodes CASSLGQTYGYTF.

The chain has TRBV5-1 and TRBJ2-5; 9 nucleotides line up with TRBD1. With 3 bases clipped from V and 5 bases from J, the junction kept 8 bases outside the gene matches. The CDR3 has 15 amino acids. The germline V gene has CDR1 SGHRS and CDR2 YFSETQ. CDR3 residues: CASSSRTGEGETQYF. The CDR3 region has the DNA TGCGCCAGCAGCTCCAGGACAGGGGAAGGGGAGACCCAGTACTTC. The variable domain in full, completed from reference TRBV5-1 and TRBJ2-5, reads KAGVTQTPRYLIKTRGQQVTLSCSPISGHRSVSWYQQTPGQGLQFLFEYFSETQRNKGNFPGRFSGRQFSNSRSEMNVSTLELGDSALYLCASSSRTGEGETQYFGPGTRLLVL.

This chain links TRBV30 with TRBJ2-1, with 15 bases aligning to TRBD2. Germline V CDR1 and CDR2: GTSNPN, SVGIG (reference sequence). The CDR3 consists of 16 residues. V lost 6 bases, J lost 1 base, and 4 bases stayed unmatched. CDR3 residues: CACRTSGRGSYNEQFF. CDR3 bases: TGTGCCTGCAGGACTAGCGGGAGGGGGTCCTACAATGAGCAGTTCTTC.

The rearrangement links TRBV12-3 or TRBV12-4 to TRBJ2-1; perhaps TRBD2 as D (5 bases). This CDR3 is 14 amino acids long. Trimming left V 7 bases short and J 7 bases short, with 17 bases between. The CDR3 spells CASTQTNELNEQFF. DNA of the CDR3: TGTGCCAGCACTCAGACTAATGAACTTAATGAGCAGTTCTTC.